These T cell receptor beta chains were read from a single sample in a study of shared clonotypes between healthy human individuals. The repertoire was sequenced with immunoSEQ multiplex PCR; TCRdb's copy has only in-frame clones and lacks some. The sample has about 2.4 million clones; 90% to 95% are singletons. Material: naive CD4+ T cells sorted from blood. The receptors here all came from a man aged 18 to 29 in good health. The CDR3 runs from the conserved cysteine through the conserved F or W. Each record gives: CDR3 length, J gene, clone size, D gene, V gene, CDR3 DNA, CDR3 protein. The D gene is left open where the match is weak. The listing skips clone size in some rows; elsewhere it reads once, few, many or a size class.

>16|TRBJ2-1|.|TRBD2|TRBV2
TGTGCCAGCAGTGGCGAGCTGAGACTAGCGGGAAATGAGCAGTTCTTC
CASSGELRLAGNEQFF
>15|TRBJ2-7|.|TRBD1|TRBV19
TGTGCCAGTAGATCGGGACAGGGGGTCATTTCGGAGCAGTACTTC
CASRSGQGVISEQYF
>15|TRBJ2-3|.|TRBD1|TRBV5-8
TGTGCCAGCAGCTTGGACAGGGGCGGAGCAGATACGCAGTATTTT
CASSLDRGGADTQYF
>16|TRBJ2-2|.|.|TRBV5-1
TGCGCCAGCAGCTTGGACGGGGGAGAGAACACCGGGGAGCTGTTTTTT
CASSLDGGENTGELFF
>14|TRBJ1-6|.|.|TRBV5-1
TGCGCCAGCAGCTTGGAGCCAGGAGATTCACCCCTCCACTTT
CASSLEPGDSPLHF
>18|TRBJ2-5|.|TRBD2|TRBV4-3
TGCGCCAGCAGCCTCGATATGATGGGACTAGCGGGAGTCGAGACCCAGTACTTC
CASSLDMMGLAGVETQYF
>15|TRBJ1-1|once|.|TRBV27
TGTGCCAGCAGTTTATTTGGGGATATGTACACTGAAGCTTTCTTT
CASSLFGDMYTEAFF
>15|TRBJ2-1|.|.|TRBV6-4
TGTGCCAGCAGTGTGAGCTACCCCGCTTACAATGAGCAGTTCTTC
CASSVSYPAYNEQFF
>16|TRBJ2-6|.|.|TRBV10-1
TGCGCCAGCAGTGATGTTGCTGTCGGGGTAAACAACGTCCTGACTTTC
CASSDVAVGVNNVLTF
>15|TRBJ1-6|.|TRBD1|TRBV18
TGTGCCAGCTCACCAGGGGACAGGGTTAATTCACCCCTCCACTTT
CASSPGDRVNSPLHF
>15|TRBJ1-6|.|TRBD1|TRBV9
TGTGCCAGCAGCGTAGTGTCAGGGGGCAGTTCACCCCTCCACTTT
CASSVVSGGSSPLHF
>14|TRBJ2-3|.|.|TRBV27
TGTGCCAGCAGTTTATATAGAGATACAGATACGCAGTATTTT
CASSLYRDTDTQYF
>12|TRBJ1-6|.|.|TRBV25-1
TGTGCCAGCAGGAGCGAGAATTCACCCCTCCACTTT
CASRSENSPLHF
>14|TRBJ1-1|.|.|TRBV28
TGTGCCAGCAGTTCGACACCGGGGAGTACTGAAGCTTTCTTT
CASSSTPGSTEAFF
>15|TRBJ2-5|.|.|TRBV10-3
TGTGCCATCAGCCCATTCGGGGTTGATAGGGAGACCCAGTACTTC
CAISPFGVDRETQYF
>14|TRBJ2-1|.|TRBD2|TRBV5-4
TGTGCCAGCAGCCCGACTAGCGCCTACAATGAGCAGTTCTTC
CASSPTSAYNEQFF
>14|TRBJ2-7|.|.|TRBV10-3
TGTGCCATCAGTGAGGGTCCGGCTATCTACGAGCAGTACTTC
CAISEGPAIYEQYF
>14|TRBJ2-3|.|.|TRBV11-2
TGTGCCAGCAGCTTAGGGGGCAGGGCTGATACGCAGTATTTT
CASSLGGRADTQYF
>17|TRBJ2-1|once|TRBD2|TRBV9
TGTGCCAGCAGCGTAGAAACTAGCGGAGGTTCCTACAATGAGCAGTTCTTC
CASSVETSGGSYNEQFF
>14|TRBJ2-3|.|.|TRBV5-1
TGCGCCAGCAGCTCTGGCGGGATCACAGATACGCAGTATTTT
CASSSGGITDTQYF
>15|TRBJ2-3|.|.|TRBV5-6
TGTGCCAGCAGCCGCACCCCCGGGTTCACAGATACGCAGTATTTT
CASSRTPGFTDTQYF
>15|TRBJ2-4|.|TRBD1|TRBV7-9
TGTGCCAGCAGCCCGCGGACAGGTTACAAAAACATTCAGTACTTC
CASSPRTGYKNIQYF
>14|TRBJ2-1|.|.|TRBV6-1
TGTGCCAGCAGTGAAGCGGGGCCTTACAATGAGCAGTTCTTC
CASSEAGPYNEQFF
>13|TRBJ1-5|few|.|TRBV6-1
TGTGCCAGCCAGATAGCAAACAATCAGCCCCAGCATTTT
CASQIANNQPQHF
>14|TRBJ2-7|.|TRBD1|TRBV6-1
TGTGCCAGCAGCGTGGGACAGGGTGTCTACGAGCAGTACTTC
CASSVGQGVYEQYF
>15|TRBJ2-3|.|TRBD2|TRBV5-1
TGCGCCAGCAGCATTACTAGCGGCGGCACAGATACGCAGTATTTT
CASSITSGGTDTQYF
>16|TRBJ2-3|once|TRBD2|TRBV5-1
TGCGCCAGCAGCTTGGCGAAGACTAGCGGAATCAATACGCAGTATTTT
CASSLAKTSGINTQYF